Sequencing of this T cell receptor (beta chain) was carried out in a study of Ad26.COV2.S vaccination and SARS-CoV-2 variants. Whole-study context: Ad26.COV2.S, an intramuscular injection, was given once or twice 56 days apart. General study results and limits: Vaccinated and placebo-treated recipients had similar non-spike TCR breadth. The breadth of spike-specific CD8+ and CD4+ T cell responses after vaccination was reportedly substantial.

Using immunoSEQ multiplex PCR, the repertoire was profiled, and TCRdb retains in-frame clones only, with some absent. Here the sample spans roughly 700,000 clones, approximately 88% being singletons. Described treatment: 15 to 20 received Ad26.COV2.S at low or high dose, single or two shots; about 5 received placebo; per-sample allocation not given. After the first vaccine or placebo injection, samples were drawn on day 63. Vaccination used an Ad26 vector expressing Wuhan-strain SARS-CoV-2 spike. In the case of this clone: The antigen is not known.

Germline-derived CDR1 and CDR2 are SGHRS and YFSETQ. The CDR3 runs to 14 residues. The germline V and J ends were trimmed by 1 base and 7 bases, with 12 bases remaining between them. The sequencing here drew on peripheral blood, taken in a trial of Ad26.COV2.S vaccine versus placebo. The chain has TRBV5-1 and TRBJ2-1; unclear D gene. The TCR comes from a person aged 18-65 years who received the Ad26.COV2.S COVID-19 vaccine or a placebo. CDR3 DNA: TGCGCCAGCAGCTTGTTGGCTGACCCAAATGAGCAGTTCTTC. Protein: CASSLLADPNEQFF. The whole variable domain, remainder taken from reference TRBV5-1 and TRBJ2-1, is KAGVTQTPRYLIKTRGQQVTLSCSPISGHRSVSWYQQTPGQGLQFLFEYFSETQRNKGNFPGRFSGRQFSNSRSEMNVSTLELGDSALYLCASSLLADPNEQFFGPGTRLTVL.